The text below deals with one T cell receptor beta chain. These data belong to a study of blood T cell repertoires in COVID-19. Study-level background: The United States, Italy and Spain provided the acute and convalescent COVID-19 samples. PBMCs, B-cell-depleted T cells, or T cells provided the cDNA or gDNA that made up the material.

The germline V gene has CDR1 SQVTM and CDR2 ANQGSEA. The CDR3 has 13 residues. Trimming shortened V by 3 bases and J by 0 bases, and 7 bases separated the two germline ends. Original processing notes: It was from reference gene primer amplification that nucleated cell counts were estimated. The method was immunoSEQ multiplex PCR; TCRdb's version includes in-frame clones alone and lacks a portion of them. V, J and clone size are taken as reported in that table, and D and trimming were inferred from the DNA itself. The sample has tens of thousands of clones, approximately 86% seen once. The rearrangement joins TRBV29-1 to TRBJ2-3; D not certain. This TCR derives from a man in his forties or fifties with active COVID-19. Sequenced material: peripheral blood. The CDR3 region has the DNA TGCAGCGTTGAGTTCACTAGCACAGATACGCAGTATTTT. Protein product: CSVEFTSTDTQYF.